This T cell receptor beta chain was sequenced during a study of blood T cell repertoires in COVID-19 (dated by TCRdb to 2019 to 2021). Study-level background: Samples covering the acute and convalescent phases of COVID-19 were provided by collaborators in the United States, Italy and Spain. Where HLA class I and class II types were available, the types were taken from metadata supplied by the sample provider, not from assay-based typing. Samples came from the ongoing ImmuneRACE study (first 160 participants) plus 1,254 subjects from 6 global collaborators. The material from the prospective study consisted of cDNA or gDNA derived from T cells, B-cell-depleted T cells, or PBMCs. Deeply sampled blood TCRbeta repertoires from subjects exposed to, actively infected with, or recovered from COVID-19 were included in the dataset. The repertoires were made available in a free public database intended to serve as a resource for research on the immune response to SARS-CoV-2. Sample metadata almost always included a de-identified subject ID, COVID-19 status, age in years and sex.

Broad study findings and their caveats: How much clinical and demographic metadata was included differed by source and by participant, and the metadata was provided uncurated.

CDR1 and CDR2 are drawn from the germline V gene (reference sequence): PRHDT, FYEKMQ. The cysteine opens and the phenylalanine closes a CDR3 of 12 amino acids. Solely the CDR3 DNA is kept, with 36 bases framed from the first base. V was cut back by 5 bases and J by 8 bases, leaving a gap of 12 bases between them. Collaborating institutions collected whole blood in K2EDTA tubes following their own protocols. For TCRbeta analysis, collaborators shipped samples as frozen whole blood, isolated PBMCs, or DNA extracted from either of those sample types. On this clone: The specificity of this receptor is unknown. Nothing much larger sits one base from this clone, and base qualities are not available.

TCRbeta CDR3 regions were amplified from genomic DNA by means of the immunoSEQ Assay, a bias-controlled multiplex PCR. On the authors' methods: The number of nucleated cells in each sample was estimated by amplification of reference gene primers within the assay. To quantify the absolute abundance of each unique TCRbeta CDR3 rearrangement, sequence reads were collapsed and filtered. Productive Simpson clonality was computed per sample as the square root of Simpson's diversity index over productive rearrangements. Drawn from immuneACCESS, this table holds only the in-frame rearrangements with V and J called that TCRdb kept. Clones are partly lost; checked studies trace under half to an unresolved V gene and leave the rest unexplained. The V and J calls and clone size come from that table; D and trimming were worked out from the DNA. In all, the sample holds about 220,000 clones, and about 90% of those were seen once. The ten largest clones take up 1.9% of the sample.

Sequenced input: peripheral blood. This sequence was found in a man aged 40-49 years with active or convalescent COVID-19. The sequence joins TRBV13 to TRBJ1-2, and TRBD1 may be the D gene, going by 6 matching bases. The nucleotide sequence is TGTGCCAGCAGCGTGGGGGGGCGCGGCTACACCTTC. It specifies CASSVGGRGYTF.